Listed below are T cell receptor beta chains from one sample, sequenced in a study of blood T cell repertoires in COVID-19. TCRdb's table, derived via immunoSEQ multiplex PCR, lists solely in-frame clones and lacks some. The sample has more than 200,000 clones, about 90% seen once. Input material: peripheral blood. These TCRs come from a woman in her 50s with acute or convalescent COVID-19. Each CDR3 is given with its conserved first and last residue. A D gene is named only where the DNA matches it firmly. Not all rows give a size; the values are once, few, many and, for expanded clones, a class.

CDR3nt | CDR3aa | d_gene | j_gene | abundance | v_gene
TGTGCCAGCAGTTACTGGGACGCGGGGGAGGGGACAGATACGCAGTATTTT | CASSYWDAGEGTDTQYF | TRBD2 | TRBJ2-3 | few | TRBV6-2/TRBV6-3
TGTGCCAGCAGCCAGACTAGCGGGAGGGTGTCCACAGATACGCAGTATTTT | CASSQTSGRVSTDTQYF | TRBD2 | TRBJ2-3 | once | TRBV3-1/TRBV3-2
TGTGCCACCAGTGACTATAGGGGTGAGCAGTTCTTC | CATSDYRGEQFF | . | TRBJ2-1 | . | TRBV24-1
TGTGCCAGCAGCGTAAGGGAGGGGGCAACTAATGAAAAACTGTTTTTT | CASSVREGATNEKLFF | . | TRBJ1-4 | . | TRBV9
TGTGCCAGCAGCTTAGTCCGACTAGTAAATGAGCAGTTCTTC | CASSLVRLVNEQFF | . | TRBJ2-1 | . | TRBV7-2
TGTGCCAGCAGCCCCCAAGCGTATGGCTACACCTTC | CASSPQAYGYTF | . | TRBJ1-2 | . | TRBV5-8
TGTGCCAGCAGAGATCCAGGGGCCCCCTATGGCTACACCTTC | CASRDPGAPYGYTF | . | TRBJ1-2 | . | TRBV5-4
TGCGCCAGCAGACCCCGAGTCCTATGGACCGGGGAGCTGTTTTTT | CASRPRVLWTGELFF | . | TRBJ2-2 | once | TRBV4-1
TGTGCCAGCAGCCTGACGGGGGAGCTATCCCAAGAGACCCAGTACTTC | CASSLTGELSQETQYF | . | TRBJ2-5 | . | TRBV6-6
TGTGCCAGCAGCCAGGACAGCTTCAATGGCTACACCTTC | CASSQDSFNGYTF | . | TRBJ1-2 | few | TRBV7-9
TGTGCCAGCGCCCGTGGGGGGACTCTGTCCTACGAGCAGTACTTC | CASARGGTLSYEQYF | . | TRBJ2-7 | . | TRBV7-6
TGTGCCAGCACCCGGTACGATACTAGCGGGAGGGCCAATGAGCAGTTCTTC | CASTRYDTSGRANEQFF | TRBD2 | TRBJ2-1 | once | TRBV9
TGCGCCAGCAGTGAATGGCGGGAGCAGATAGAGACCCAGTACTTC | CASSEWREQIETQYF | TRBD2 | TRBJ2-5 | . | TRBV10-2
TGTGCCAGCAGCGGAAGGACAGGGGTTCAAGCTTTCTTT | CASSGRTGVQAFF | TRBD1 | TRBJ1-1 | once | TRBV2
TGTGCCATCAGTGGTGGGGCCCGGGACTATGGCTACACCTTC | CAISGGARDYGYTF | . | TRBJ1-2 | . | TRBV10-3
TGCGCCAGCAGCAGCACTAGCGGGAGAACCTACGAGCAGTACTTC | CASSSTSGRTYEQYF | TRBD2 | TRBJ2-7 | . | TRBV5-1
TGTGCCAGCAGCCACTGGGACAGGCCCTACGAGCAGTACTTC | CASSHWDRPYEQYF | TRBD1 | TRBJ2-7 | . | TRBV3-1/TRBV3-2
TGTGCCAGCAGCTCTTCTGGGAGTAATTCACCCCTCCACTTT | CASSSSGSNSPLHF | . | TRBJ1-6 | . | TRBV7-9
TGTGCCAGCGCCCGGGGGGGGCGAACCGGGGAGCTGTTTTTT | CASARGGRTGELFF | . | TRBJ2-2 | . | TRBV21-1
TGTGCCAGCAGTTTATTTCCCGCTCACTATCCGGGACAGGGGATCGAAAGGTACAATGAGCAGTTCTTC | CASSLFPAHYPGQGIERYNEQFF | TRBD1 | TRBJ2-1 | . | TRBV27
TGTGCCAGCTCACCGGGTACCGGACAGGGTACTCTAGCCAAAAACATTCAGTACTTC | CASSPGTGQGTLAKNIQYF | TRBD1 | TRBJ2-4 | . | TRBV18
TGCGCCAGCAGTGAGTCTGGGGGGGGACTCGGTGAGCAGTACTTC | CASSESGGGLGEQYF | TRBD2 | TRBJ2-7 | . | TRBV10-2
TGTGCCAGCAGCACCGGGACAGGGGGCACCGGGGAGCTGTTTTTT | CASSTGTGGTGELFF | TRBD1 | TRBJ2-2 | . | TRBV5-4
TGTGCCAGCAGCCAACAGGCATTCGGTGATGGATTGCGTTATGGCTACACCTTC | CASSQQAFGDGLRYGYTF | . | TRBJ1-2 | . | TRBV7-9
TGTGCCAGCAGCCCACAACAGGGGACCTACAATGAGCAGTTCTTC | CASSPQQGTYNEQFF | TRBD1 | TRBJ2-1 | . | TRBV7-2
TGTGCCAGCAGCTTGTTGACAGGGGGCTTGGGCTACACCTTC | CASSLLTGGLGYTF | TRBD1 | TRBJ1-2 | . | TRBV7-2
TGTGCCAGCAGCCTACGAAGCGGGAGTGGCACAGATACGCAGTATTTT | CASSLRSGSGTDTQYF | TRBD2 | TRBJ2-3 | . | TRBV11-3
TGCGCCAGCAGCCAAGATATGGGCAGGGGTGAGACCCAGTACTTC | CASSQDMGRGETQYF | . | TRBJ2-5 | . | TRBV4-3
TGTGCCGTAAGGGGTAGCAATCAGCCCCAGCATTTT | CAVRGSNQPQHF | . | TRBJ1-5 | once | TRBV10-3
TGTGCCAGCAGCTTAGGCCTCACAGAGCAGTTCTTC | CASSLGLTEQFF | . | TRBJ2-1 | once | TRBV11-2
TGTGCCAGCAGCCCGGGGGGTGGTGAGACCCAGTACTTC | CASSPGGGETQYF | TRBD2 | TRBJ2-5 | . | TRBV3-1/TRBV3-2
TGTGCCACCAGTCCAGTTTTCCACACCTTC | CATSPVFHTF | . | TRBJ1-2 | . | TRBV24-1
TGTGCCAGCAGTGAGCGAGGACAGGGTCCGGAAAAACTGTTTTTT | CASSERGQGPEKLFF | TRBD1 | TRBJ1-4 | . | TRBV2
TGTGCCACCGCTACCGGGACTAGCGGGGGGTTCTACGAGCAGTACTTC | CATATGTSGGFYEQYF | TRBD2 | TRBJ2-7 | many | TRBV19
TGTGCCAGCAGCTTACGTGGGCCAGGGGGACCCAGCCAGAACTATGGCTACACCTTC | CASSLRGPGGPSQNYGYTF | TRBD1 | TRBJ1-2 | . | TRBV7-2
TGTGCCAGCAGCTTAGATCAAAATTCACCCCTCCACTTT | CASSLDQNSPLHF | . | TRBJ1-6 | . | TRBV7-2
TGTGCCAGCAGTTTAGGAGACAGCACCTACGAGCAGTACTTC | CASSLGDSTYEQYF | . | TRBJ2-7 | . | TRBV6-2/TRBV6-3
TGTGCCTGGAACCCAGCGGGGGGGCCGCGCGAGCAGTACTTC | CAWNPAGGPREQYF | TRBD2 | TRBJ2-7 | . | TRBV30
TGTGCCAGCTCACCGTATAACGGACAGATGATTACCGGGGAGCTGTTTTTT | CASSPYNGQMITGELFF | . | TRBJ2-2 | . | TRBV18
TGTGCCAGCAGCTTTACCGGAGGCGGGAGTGGCTACACCTTC | CASSFTGGGSGYTF | . | TRBJ1-2 | . | TRBV11-2
TGTGCCAGTATGTGGGGACAGGGGGTTGATGGCTACACCTTC | CASMWGQGVDGYTF | TRBD1 | TRBJ1-2 | few | TRBV19
TGTGCCACCAGTGACTCAGGGGGAGGCACTGAAGCTTTCTTT | CATSDSGGGTEAFF | TRBD1 | TRBJ1-1 | . | TRBV24-1
TGTGCCAGCAGCTTAAGGGGCTCCTACGAGCAGTACTTC | CASSLRGSYEQYF | . | TRBJ2-7 | . | TRBV7-2
TGTGCCAGCTCACCCTACGCTCCTGGGGAGACAGATACGCAGTATTTT | CASSPYAPGETDTQYF | . | TRBJ2-3 | . | TRBV18
TGTGCCAGTAGTCTACTAGCGGGAGTGGCCTACAATGAGCAGTTCTTC | CASSLLAGVAYNEQFF | TRBD2 | TRBJ2-1 | . | TRBV19
TGTGCCAGCAACCCGACAGGGAACACTGAAGCTTTCTTT | CASNPTGNTEAFF | . | TRBJ1-1 | . | TRBV11-2
TGTGCCAGTAGTACTCGCACAGGATCTGCTGGAAACACCATATATTTT | CASSTRTGSAGNTIYF | . | TRBJ1-3 | . | TRBV19
TGTGCCAGCAGTCCCCCCCCGGGACTGCCCACTGAAGCTTTCTTT | CASSPPPGLPTEAFF | . | TRBJ1-1 | . | TRBV27